The 10 T cell receptor beta chains given below trace back to one sample, sequenced in a study of tissue T cells after allogeneic stem cell transplantation. Time point reported: mouse harvest day 14 after allogeneic transplant. Mouse grafts combined 10^7 T-cell-depleted bone marrow cells with 10^6 splenic CD5+ T cells. TCRdb keeps only in-frame clones here, not all; method: immunoSEQ multiplex PCR. The repertoire consists of some 3,700 clones, with around 46% occurring once and the leading ten covering around 28%. The sequenced material came from gut tissue. The origin of the receptors is a female BALB/c mouse given C57BL/6 T cells with graft-versus-host disease after an allogeneic hematopoietic cell transplant.

As for this clone: Gene names follow the mouse nomenclature. The CDR3 goes on 1 residue after the read ends, and that part is filled in from the germline J gene. The V and J genes are TRBV16 and TRBJ1-1; the match to TRBD1 covers 7 bases. The V gene end was trimmed by 4 bases and the J gene end by 5 bases; junction bases not matched to a gene: 1. CDR1 SGHSA and CDR2 FRNQAP come from the germline V gene. The CDR3 loop spans 12 amino acids. The CDR3 reads CASSSGQTEVFF. The sequenced part of the CDR3 DNA is TGTGCAAGCAGCTCGGGACAGACAGAAGTCTTC.

This clone is judged medium-sized. Each gene name is a mouse one. The read halts 1 residue ahead of the CDR3 end, with the missing end drawn from the germline J gene. The chain uses TRBV1 and TRBJ2-7; 7 bases agree with TRBD1. The CDR3 length is 14 residues. The ends lost 3 bases at V and 3 bases at J; junction bases unmatched: 5. The germline V gene has CDR1 NSQYPW and CDR2 LRSPGD (reference sequence). The sequenced part of the CDR3 DNA is TGCACCTGCAGTGCTAGTCAGGGGGTCTATGAACAGTAC. It specifies CTCSASQGVYEQY. The whole CDR3 is CTCSASQGVYEQYF.

Concerning this clone: Genes and germline are mouse. Read sequence stops 1 residue before the CDR3 end, and the germline J gene provides the missing end. The rearrangement uses TRBV13-3 and TRBJ1-3; tentative D call: TRBD1 (5 bases). CDR3 length: 15 amino acids. In germline, CDR1 is NNHDY, CDR2 SYVADS. The CDR3: CPTSGGSHSGNTLYF. The sequenced part of the CDR3 DNA is TGTCCCACCTCTGGGGGGTCCCATTCTGGAAATACGCTCTAT.

Remarks on this clone: The junction differs from germline at one of its ends, possibly a read error. The genes and germline here are from mouse. The read terminates 1 residue ahead of where the CDR3 ends, so the germline J gene completes it. V and J are TRBV26 and TRBJ2-7; D might be TRBD1 (5 bases). The CDR3 length is 12 residues. Germline V gene lookup returns CDR1 KGHPV and CDR2 FQNQEV (reference sequence). This CDR3 reads CPSRAPDYEQYF. The covered CDR3 bases are TGTCCCAGCAGGGCGCCTGACTATGAACAGTAC.

This clone has a handful of counts. These gene names are mouse names. The read terminates 1 residue ahead of where the CDR3 ends, so the germline J gene completes it. This chain uses TRBV4 with TRBJ2-7; TRBD1 aligns across 7 bases. The junction had 4 bases not matched to a gene; V was cut back by 4 bases and J by 7 bases. The germline CDR1 and CDR2 sequences are LGHDT and YNNKQL (reference sequence). The CDR3 covers 12 residues. CDR3 DNA (partial): TGTGCCAGCAGCTTACAGGGGTGGGAACAGTAC. The encoded protein is CASSLQGWEQY. The whole CDR3 protein reads CASSLQGWEQYF.

This clone was recorded a few times. Mouse gene names and germline throughout. With the read ending 1 residue before the CDR3 end, the germline J gene is used to fill in that end. The chain links TRBV23 to TRBJ2-1; the D segment call TRBD2 is taken from the table without a DNA check. The length of the CDR3 is 15 residues. Germline CDR1 reads KGHTA; CDR2 reads FQNQQP. The covered CDR3 bases are TGCTCCAGCAGTCAATACGGTGGGAACTATGCTGAGCAGTTC. It yields the protein CSSSQYGGNYAEQF. The entire CDR3 protein reads CSSSQYGGNYAEQFF.

In the case of this clone: Germline and genes here are mouse. The sequenced fragment ends 1 residue before the CDR3 boundary, so the rest is inferred from the germline J gene. The chain carries TRBV26 and TRBJ2-5; D remains unclear. This CDR3 has 14 residues. Trimming left V 4 bases short and J 0 bases short, with 8 bases between. From germline, CDR1 is KGHPV and CDR2 FQNQEV (reference sequence). The CDR3 DNA, read in part, is TGTGCCAGCAGTCCTACAATTAACCAAGACACCCAGTAC. Residues: CASSPTINQDTQY. The entire CDR3 protein reads CASSPTINQDTQYF.

By sample fraction, this clone is large. Germline and genes: mouse. With the read ending 1 residue before the CDR3 end, the germline J gene is used to fill in that end. The rearrangement links TRBV26 to TRBJ1-4; D is unclear. This CDR3 contains 14 residues. V lost 2 bases and J lost 0, with 4 bases in between. Germline V gene data show CDR1 as KGHPV and CDR2 as FQNQEV (reference sequence). CDR3 sequence reads: CASSLGISNERLFF. The part of the CDR3 DNA that was read is TGTGCCAGCAGTCTGGGAATTTCCAACGAAAGATTATTT.

This clone was picked up a small number of times. Mouse gene names and germline throughout. The CDR3 loop is CASSLRGDSDYTF. The CDR3 DNA, read in part, is TGTGCCAGCAGCTTAAGGGGGGACTCCGACTACACC. The chain recombines TRBV3 with TRBJ1-2; TRBD1 might be the D (6 bases). The read gets to within 1 residue of the CDR3 end, and the germline J gene fills in the rest. Trimming took off 2 bases at V and 3 bases at J, with 7 bases between the two ends. This CDR3 region has 13 residues. Germline CDR1 reads SNHLY; CDR2 reads FYNGKV (reference sequence).

This clone has only a few counts. Mouse names are used for the genes. From the germline J gene comes the end of the CDR3, since the read stops 1 residue before it. The chain is built from TRBV13-3 and TRBJ1-1; D is ambiguous. This CDR3 is 13 amino acids long. V shed 0 bases and J shed 1 base, with 4 bases lying between them. Germline V gives CDR1 NNHDY, CDR2 SYVADS. The sequenced CDR3 bases are TGTGCCAGCAGTGATGGGAGGAACACAGAAGTCTTC. Amino acid sequence: CASSDGRNTEVF. In full, the CDR3 is CASSDGRNTEVFF.